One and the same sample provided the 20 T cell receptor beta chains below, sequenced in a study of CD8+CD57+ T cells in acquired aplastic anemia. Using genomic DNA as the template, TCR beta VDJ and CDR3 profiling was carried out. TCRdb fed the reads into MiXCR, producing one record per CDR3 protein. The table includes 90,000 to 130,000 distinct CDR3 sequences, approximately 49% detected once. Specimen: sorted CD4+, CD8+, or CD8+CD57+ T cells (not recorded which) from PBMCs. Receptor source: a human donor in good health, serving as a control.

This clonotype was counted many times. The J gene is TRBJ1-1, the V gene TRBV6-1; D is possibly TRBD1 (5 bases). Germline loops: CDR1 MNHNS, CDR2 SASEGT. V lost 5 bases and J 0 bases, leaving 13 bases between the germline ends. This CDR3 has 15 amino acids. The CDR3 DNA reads TGTGCCAGCAGTCAATTTCAGGGTATGAACACTGAAGCTTTCTTT. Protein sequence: CASSQFQGMNTEAFF.

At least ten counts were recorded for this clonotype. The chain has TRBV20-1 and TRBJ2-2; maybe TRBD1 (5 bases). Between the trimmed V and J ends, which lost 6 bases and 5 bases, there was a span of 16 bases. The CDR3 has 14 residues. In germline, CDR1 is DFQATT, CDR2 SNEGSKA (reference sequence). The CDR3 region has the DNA TGCAGTGCCCAGGGTCAAGTAGGGACCGGGGAGCTGTTTTTT. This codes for CSAQGQVGTGELFF.

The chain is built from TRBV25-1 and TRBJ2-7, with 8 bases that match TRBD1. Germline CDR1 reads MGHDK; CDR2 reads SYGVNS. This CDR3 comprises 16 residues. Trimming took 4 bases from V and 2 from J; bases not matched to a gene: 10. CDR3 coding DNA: TGTGCCAGCAGTGGGACGGACAGGGTGACAGCCTACGAGCAGTACTTC. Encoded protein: CASSGTDRVTAYEQYF.

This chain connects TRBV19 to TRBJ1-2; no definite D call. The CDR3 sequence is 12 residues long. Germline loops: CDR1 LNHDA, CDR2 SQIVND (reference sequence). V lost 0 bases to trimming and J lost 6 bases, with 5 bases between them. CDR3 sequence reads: CASSIDPNGYTF. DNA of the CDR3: TGTGCCAGTAGTATAGATCCAAATGGCTACACCTTC.

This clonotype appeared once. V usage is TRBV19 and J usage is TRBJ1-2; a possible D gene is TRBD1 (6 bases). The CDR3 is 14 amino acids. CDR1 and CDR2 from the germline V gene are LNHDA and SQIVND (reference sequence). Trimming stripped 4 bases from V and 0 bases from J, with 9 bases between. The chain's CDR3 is CASSTDRSNYGYTF. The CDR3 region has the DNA TGTGCCAGTAGTACCGACAGGTCTAACTATGGCTACACCTTC.

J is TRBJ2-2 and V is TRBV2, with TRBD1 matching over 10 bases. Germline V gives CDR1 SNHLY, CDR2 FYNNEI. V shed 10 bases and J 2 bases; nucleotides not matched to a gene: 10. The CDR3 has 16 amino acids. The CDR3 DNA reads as TGTGCCACCCGAGACTTGACAGGGGGCAACACCGGGGAGCTGTTTTTT. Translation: CATRDLTGGNTGELFF. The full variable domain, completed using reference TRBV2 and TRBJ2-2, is EPEVTQTPSHQVTQMGQEVILRCVPISNHLYFYWYRQILGQKVEFLVSFYNNEISEKSEIFDDQFSVERPDGSNFTLKIRSTKLEDSAMYFCATRDLTGGNTGELFFGEGSRLTVL.

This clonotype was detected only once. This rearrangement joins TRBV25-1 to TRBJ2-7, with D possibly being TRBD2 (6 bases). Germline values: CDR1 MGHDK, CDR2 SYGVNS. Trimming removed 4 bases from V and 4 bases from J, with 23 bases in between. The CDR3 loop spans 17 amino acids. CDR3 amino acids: CASSGNQGREVGYEQYF. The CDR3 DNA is TGTGCCAGCAGTGGAAACCAGGGTAGGGAGGTGGGGTACGAGCAGTACTTC.

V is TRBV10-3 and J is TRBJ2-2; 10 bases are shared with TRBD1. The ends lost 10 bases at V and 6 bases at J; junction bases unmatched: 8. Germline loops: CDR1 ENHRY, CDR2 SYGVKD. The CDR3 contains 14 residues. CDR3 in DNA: TGTGCCAGCACCGGGGACAGGGGACCCGGGGAGCTGTTTTTT. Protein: CASTGDRGPGELFF.

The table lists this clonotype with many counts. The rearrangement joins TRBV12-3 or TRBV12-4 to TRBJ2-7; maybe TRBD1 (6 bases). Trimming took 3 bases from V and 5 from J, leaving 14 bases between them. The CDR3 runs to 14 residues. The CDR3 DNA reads TGTGCCAGCAGTTTCGGTCAGGGGTTCCACGAGCAGTACTTC. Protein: CASSFGQGFHEQYF.

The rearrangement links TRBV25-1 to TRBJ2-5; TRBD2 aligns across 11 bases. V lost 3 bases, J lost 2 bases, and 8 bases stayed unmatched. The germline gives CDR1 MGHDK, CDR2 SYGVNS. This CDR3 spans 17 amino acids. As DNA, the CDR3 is TGTGCCAGCAGTGAGTTTAGCGGGGGGGCATCACAAGAGACCCAGTACTTC. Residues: CASSEFSGGASQETQYF. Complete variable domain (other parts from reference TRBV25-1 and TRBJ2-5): EADIYQTPRYLVIGTGKKITLECSQTMGHDKMYWYQQDPGMELHLIHYSYGVNSTEKGDLSSESTVSRIRTEHFPLTLESARPSHTSQYLCASSEFSGGASQETQYFGPGTRLLVL.

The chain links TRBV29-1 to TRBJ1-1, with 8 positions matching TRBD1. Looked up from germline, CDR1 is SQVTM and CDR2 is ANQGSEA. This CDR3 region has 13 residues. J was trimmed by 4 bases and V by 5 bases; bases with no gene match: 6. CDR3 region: CSVQGTGGTEAFF. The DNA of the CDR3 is TGCAGCGTTCAGGGGACAGGCGGCACTGAAGCTTTCTTT. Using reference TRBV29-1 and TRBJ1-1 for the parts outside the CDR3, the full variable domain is SAVISQKPSRDICQRGTSLTIQCQVDSQVTMMFWYRQQPGQSLTLIATANQGSEATYESGFVIDKFPISRPNLTFSTLTVSNMSPEDSSIYLCSVQGTGGTEAFFGQGTRLTVV.

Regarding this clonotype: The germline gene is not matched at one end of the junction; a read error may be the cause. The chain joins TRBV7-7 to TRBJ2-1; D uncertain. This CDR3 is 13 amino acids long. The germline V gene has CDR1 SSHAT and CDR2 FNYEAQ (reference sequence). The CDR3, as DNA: TGTGCTAGCAGCTTATCCCCGAGGAATGAGCAGTTCTTC. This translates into CASSLSPRNEQFF.

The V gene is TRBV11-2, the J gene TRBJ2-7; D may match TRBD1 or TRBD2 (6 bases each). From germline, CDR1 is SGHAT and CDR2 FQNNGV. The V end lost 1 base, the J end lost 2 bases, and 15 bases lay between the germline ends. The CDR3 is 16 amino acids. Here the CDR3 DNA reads TGTGCCAGCAGCTTAGGGGGGGCGACACCGACCTACGAGCAGTACTTC. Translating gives CASSLGGATPTYEQYF.

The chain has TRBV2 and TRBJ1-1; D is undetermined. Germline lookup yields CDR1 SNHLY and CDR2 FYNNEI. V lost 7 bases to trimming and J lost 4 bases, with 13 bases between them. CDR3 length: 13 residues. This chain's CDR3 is CASMGLLGTEAFF. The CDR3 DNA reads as TGTGCCAGCATGGGATTACTGGGCACTGAAGCTTTCTTT.

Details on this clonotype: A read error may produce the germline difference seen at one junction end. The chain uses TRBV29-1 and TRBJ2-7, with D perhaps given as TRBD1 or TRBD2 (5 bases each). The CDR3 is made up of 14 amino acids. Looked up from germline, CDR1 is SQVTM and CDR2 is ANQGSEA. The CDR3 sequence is CSAEGTGFPYEQYF. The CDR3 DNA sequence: TGCAGCGCTGAAGGGACGGGATTCCCCTACGAGCAGTACTTC.

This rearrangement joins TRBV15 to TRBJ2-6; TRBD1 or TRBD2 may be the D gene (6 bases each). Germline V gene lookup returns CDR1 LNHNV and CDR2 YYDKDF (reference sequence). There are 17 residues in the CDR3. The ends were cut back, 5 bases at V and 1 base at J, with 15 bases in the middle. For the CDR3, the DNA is TGTGCCACCAGCGGCCGAACAGGGAGGTCTGGGGCCAACGTCCTGACTTTC. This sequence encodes CATSGRTGRSGANVLTF.

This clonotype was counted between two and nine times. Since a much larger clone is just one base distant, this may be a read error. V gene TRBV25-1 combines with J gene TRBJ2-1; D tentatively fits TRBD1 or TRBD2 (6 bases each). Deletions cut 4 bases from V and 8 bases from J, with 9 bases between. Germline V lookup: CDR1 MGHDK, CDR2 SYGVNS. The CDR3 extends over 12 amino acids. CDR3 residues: CASSAGADEQFF. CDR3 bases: TGTGCCAGCAGTGCGGGGGCCGATGAGCAGTTCTTC.

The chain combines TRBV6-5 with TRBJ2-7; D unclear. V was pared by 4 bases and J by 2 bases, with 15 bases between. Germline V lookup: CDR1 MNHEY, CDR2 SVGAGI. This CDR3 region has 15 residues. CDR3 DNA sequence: TGTGCCAGCAGTTCATCTGACGCTGGACCCTACGAGCAGTACTTC. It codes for CASSSSDAGPYEQYF.

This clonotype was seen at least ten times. The CDR3 spells CASSLATGGNTEAFF. The CDR3 bases are TGTGCCAGCAGCTTAGCGACAGGGGGGAACACTGAAGCTTTCTTT. J is TRBJ1-1 and V is TRBV7-2; 9 bases match TRBD1. CDR1 is SGHTA and CDR2 is FQGNSA in the germline V gene. The junction had 0 bases not matched to a gene; V was cut back by 0 bases and J by 1 base. CDR3 length: 15 amino acids.

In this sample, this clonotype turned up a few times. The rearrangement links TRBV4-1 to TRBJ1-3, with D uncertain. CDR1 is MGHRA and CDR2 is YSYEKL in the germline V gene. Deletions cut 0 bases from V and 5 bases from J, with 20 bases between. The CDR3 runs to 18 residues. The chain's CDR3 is CASSQEDYTGDGRNTIYF. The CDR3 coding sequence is TGCGCCAGCAGCCAAGAAGACTATACTGGGGATGGTAGAAACACCATATATTTT.